The present entry profiles one T cell receptor (beta chain) with its context. Germline-derived CDR1 and CDR2 are KGHSH and LQKENI. The CDR3 has 16 amino acids. V shed 3 bases and J shed 2 bases, with 17 bases lying between them. Amplified TCR beta CDR3 regions were obtained using RNA transcripts as template. First-round RT-PCR with HTBI primers preceded a second-round multiplex PCR. TCRdb used MiXCR to reprocess the multiplex PCR reads, holding one entry per CDR3 protein. The profile covers 620,000 or so distinct CDR3 sequences, with 20% to 25% appearing a single time and roughly 7.4% taken by the ten largest. The data originate from a study of Graves' ophthalmopathy and Graves' hyperthyroidism.

The V and J genes are TRBV18 and TRBJ2-7, with a possible D match to TRBD1 (5 bases). Specimen: peripheral blood. The clonotype originates from a woman aged 18-29 years with stable Graves' hyperthyroidism. Some clones in this sample may be carry-over from other donors' samples. The CDR3 spells CASSPTQGSGTYEQYF. The CDR3 DNA reads as TGTGCCAGCTCACCGACCCAGGGTTCAGGGACCTACGAGCAGTACTTC.